This entry lists 20 T cell receptor beta chains sequenced from one sample in a study of human T cells and chemical hapten exposure. TCRdb processed the RACE reads anew with MiXCR; each CDR3 protein has one entry. This table has around 360,000 distinct CDR3 sequences, just under 6.5% appearing once. Time point indicated: patch test 2, 6 weeks after DPC sensitization. Treatment reported: therapeutic diphenylcyclopropenone sensitization with weekly scalp DPC. The specimen was whole blood, collected in connection with sensitization to the hapten diphenylcyclopropenone (DPC). The receptors derive from a woman between 18 and 30 years old with alopecia areata. Some clones in this sample may be carry-over from other donors' samples.

This clonotype has only a few counts. The rearrangement uses TRBV12-3 or TRBV12-4 and TRBJ1-1; 7 bases map to TRBD1. Trimming cost V 1 base and J 3 bases; bases outside gene matches: 8. This CDR3 region has 16 residues. In DNA, the CDR3 is TGTGCCAGCAGTTTAGGTACAGGGGAATTGGACACTGAAGCTTTCTTT. This encodes CASSLGTGELDTEAFF.

This clonotype occurred many times. This chain connects TRBV11-2 to TRBJ1-2, with 10 bases aligning to TRBD1. The V segment lost 3 bases and the J segment 4 bases; nucleotides outside the gene matches: 2. CDR1 is SGHAT and CDR2 is FQNNGV in the germline V gene. This CDR3 spans 14 amino acids. CDR3 residues: CASSFGQGGYGYTF. CDR3 sequence (DNA): TGTGCCAGCAGCTTTGGACAGGGGGGCTATGGCTACACCTTC.

The sample holds many counts of this clonotype. This chain uses TRBV7-2 with TRBJ2-3; 11 nucleotides align to TRBD2. Germline V gene data show CDR1 as SGHTA and CDR2 as FQGNSA. There are 17 residues in the CDR3. The trim removed 5 bases at V and 3 bases at J, leaving 10 bases unmatched. This chain's CDR3 is CASSPSLAGALTDTQYF. The CDR3, as DNA: TGTGCCAGCAGCCCATCACTAGCGGGGGCCCTTACAGATACGCAGTATTTT.

In this sample, this clonotype turned up a few times. The chain has TRBV4-3 and TRBJ2-2; 8 bases are shared with TRBD2. The germline V gene encodes CDR1 LGHNA and CDR2 YSLEER. Trimming took 4 bases from V and 7 from J; bases not matched to a gene: 11. This CDR3 region has 16 residues. The CDR3 DNA follows: TGCGCCAGCAGCCTAGACGCGGGGGGACATTACGGGGAGCTGTTTTTT. Translating gives CASSLDAGGHYGELFF.

This clonotype was seen many times. This sequence joins TRBV6-5 and TRBJ1-4; 7 nucleotides align to TRBD1. Germline CDR1 and CDR2: MNHEY and SVGAGI. V lost 6 bases and J lost 8; bases outside the gene matches: 12. The CDR3 is 15 residues long. CDR3 sequence: CASSRRQGGYEKLFF. DNA for the CDR3: TGTGCCAGCAGCCGTAGACAGGGTGGTTACGAAAAACTGTTTTTT.

This clonotype was observed a handful of times. The chain links TRBV6-2 or TRBV6-3 to TRBJ1-6, with no clear D. The CDR3 runs to 14 residues. V lost 8 bases, J lost 5 bases, and 13 bases lay in between. Germline V lookup: CDR1 MNHEY, CDR2 SVGEGT. The CDR3 reads CASGRSFHNSPLHF. The CDR3 DNA is TGTGCCAGCGGACGGTCCTTCCATAATTCACCCCTCCACTTT.

This clonotype appeared many times. The chain links TRBV18 to TRBJ1-5; D remains ambiguous. V was clipped by 8 bases and J by 1 base, with 9 bases between them. The CDR3 spans 13 residues. CDR1 is KGHSH, CDR2 LQKENI, per germline. The CDR3 nucleotides are TGTGCCAGCAGCCCGGGGAGCAATCAGCCCCAGCATTTT. Its protein is CASSPGSNQPQHF.

This clonotype came up many times. The chain carries TRBV19 and TRBJ1-6; D is unclear. This CDR3 has 14 amino acids. Per germline, CDR1 LNHDA and CDR2 SQIVND (reference sequence). Trimming took 3 bases from V and 7 from J, leaving 10 bases between them. CDR3 DNA: TGTGCCAGTAGTATTGAAACAGCAAATTCACCCCTCCACTTT. This gives the protein CASSIETANSPLHF. Full variable domain (outside the CDR3, taken from reference TRBV19 and TRBJ1-6): DGGITQSPKYLFRKEGQNVTLSCEQNLNHDAMYWYRQDPGQGLRLIYYSQIVNDFQKGDIAEGYSVSREKKESFPLTVTSAQKNPTAFYLCASSIETANSPLHFGNGTRLTVT.

This clonotype was seen a few times. The chain combines TRBV4-3 with TRBJ1-5; D ambiguous. CDR1 and CDR2 from the germline V gene are LGHNA and YSLEER. The V end lost 0 bases, the J end lost 4 bases, and 13 bases lay between the germline ends. The CDR3 has 16 residues. In DNA form, the CDR3 reads TGCGCCAGCAGCCAAGATCATTCGCCGGGAAATCAGCCCCAGCATTTT. It translates to CASSQDHSPGNQPQHF.

A few counts support this clonotype. The rearrangement joins TRBV7-9 to TRBJ2-5, with 12 nucleotides matching TRBD1. Germline CDR1 SEHNR, CDR2 FQNEAQ (reference sequence). The CDR3 totals 16 residues. After removal of 1 base from V and 2 bases from J, the junction contained 2 bases not matched to a gene. For the CDR3, the DNA is TGTGCCAGCAGCTTAGGGGACAGGGGGCTACAAGAGACCCAGTACTTC. Translating gives CASSLGDRGLQETQYF.

This clonotype was seen more than once but under ten times. The chain links TRBV4-2 to TRBJ2-3, with D perhaps given as TRBD1 or TRBD2 (5 bases each). The CDR3 spans 17 residues. CDR1 and CDR2 (germline): LGHNA, YNFKEQ. Trimming took 4 bases from V and 0 from J, leaving 17 bases between them. The CDR3 loop is CASSLLKGPSSTDTQYF. DNA for the CDR3: TGTGCCAGCAGCCTTTTAAAGGGGCCTAGCAGCACAGATACGCAGTATTTT.

In its sample, this clonotype was seen many times. The V gene is TRBV29-1, the J gene TRBJ2-3, with TRBD1 matching over 9 bases. Germline-derived CDR1 and CDR2 are SQVTM and ANQGSEA. V was clipped by 0 bases and J by 3 bases; unmatched bases: 1. The CDR3 contains 14 residues. The CDR3 region is CSVEDGTGTDTQYF. The CDR3 region has the DNA TGCAGCGTTGAAGATGGGACAGGGACAGATACGCAGTATTTT.

In its sample, this clonotype was seen a few times. This chain joins TRBV29-1 and TRBJ2-3; D gene uncertain. Between the trimmed V and J ends, which lost 2 bases and 0 bases, there was a span of 9 bases. CDR1 and CDR2 (germline): SQVTM, ANQGSEA. This CDR3 comprises 14 residues. For the CDR3, the DNA is TGCAGCGTTGAACCCAAGTCTAGCACAGATACGCAGTATTTT. As protein: CSVEPKSSTDTQYF.

This clonotype was seen many times. This chain links TRBV19 with TRBJ2-4; no clear D. This CDR3 region has 14 residues. V was cut by 6 bases and J by 0 bases, with 9 bases left in between. Per germline, CDR1 LNHDA and CDR2 SQIVND (reference sequence). In DNA form, the CDR3 reads TGTGCCAGTAGGCTGGTCCTAGCCAAAAACATTCAGTACTTC. Its translation: CASRLVLAKNIQYF.

This clonotype was picked up many times. The chain couples TRBV9 to TRBJ2-7; D uncertain. V was clipped by 0 bases and J by 4 bases, with 8 bases between them. In germline, CDR1 is SGDLS, CDR2 YYNGEE. This CDR3 has 13 residues. The CDR3, as DNA: TGTGCCAGCAGCGTAGCTGTCAGTTACGAGCAGTACTTC. It translates to CASSVAVSYEQYF.

This clonotype was found many times. This chain joins TRBV13 and TRBJ1-2, with TRBD1 as a possible D gene (5 bases). This CDR3 comprises 14 residues. Trimming pared 5 bases from V and 9 bases from J, leaving 19 bases between. Germline-derived CDR1 and CDR2 are PRHDT and FYEKMQ (reference sequence). The CDR3 sequence: CASSLSMGGRSYTF. The CDR3 DNA sequence: TGTGCCAGCAGCCTTAGCATGGGGGGACGGAGCTACACCTTC.

The chain joins TRBV12-5 to TRBJ1-1; no firm D call. From germline, CDR1 is LGHNT and CDR2 FRNRAP. The CDR3 consists of 13 residues. Trimming stripped 5 bases from V and 3 bases from J, with 10 bases between. This chain's CDR3 is CASGTGGDTEAFF. For the CDR3, the DNA is TGTGCTAGTGGTACCGGCGGGGACACTGAAGCTTTCTTT.

The rearrangement links TRBV6-2 or TRBV6-3 to TRBJ2-3; 9 nucleotides align to TRBD2. Trimming took 2 bases from V and 4 from J; bases not matched to a gene: 4. There are 15 residues in the CDR3. Germline lookup yields CDR1 MNHEY and CDR2 SVGEGT. The CDR3 coding sequence is TGTGCCAGCAGTTACAGGCGGGGGGGCGCAGATACGCAGTATTTT. It translates to CASSYRRGGADTQYF.

The V gene is TRBV3-1, the J gene TRBJ2-7, with D perhaps TRBD1 (6 bases). The CDR3 spans 18 residues. Trimming left V 3 bases short and J 4 bases short, with 25 bases between. Germline V lookup: CDR1 LGHDT, CDR2 YNNKEL (reference sequence). The CDR3 nucleotides read TGTGCCAGCAGCCAGAACGTTTTTACGTCAGGGGTTAAGTACGAGCAGTACTTC. As protein: CASSQNVFTSGVKYEQYF.

This clonotype was detected ten times or more. J is TRBJ1-2 and V is TRBV12-3 or TRBV12-4, with no clear D. This CDR3 is 11 amino acids long. Trimming shortened V by 4 bases and J by 6 bases, and 6 bases separated the two germline ends. In nucleotides, the CDR3 is TGTGCCAGCAGTTCCCTCGATGGCTACACCTTC. Its protein product is CASSSLDGYTF.